This passage covers 16 T cell receptor beta chains from one sample sequenced in a study of beta chain features in type 1 diabetes. Overall study findings and caveats: Significant though moderate, a shortening of TCRB CDR3s appeared in all four CD4+ subsets of Type 1 diabetes patients.

The whole isolated RNA underwent reverse transcription, so sequencing captured expressed TCRB transcripts. Sequenced by immunoSEQ multiplex PCR; TCRdb stores in-frame clones only, minus some. The repertoire holds some 660,000 clones, with over 11% as singletons. The antigens these receptors bind are not known. The sample consisted of naive CD4+ T cells from blood. Receptors were obtained from a man aged 18-30 years with type 1 diabetes.

The chain joins TRBV19 to TRBJ2-7; TRBD1 agrees at 7 bases. Germline trimming cut 6 bases from V and 0 bases from J; bases unmatched to any gene: 5. Germline V CDR1 and CDR2: LNHDA, SQIVND (reference sequence). The CDR3 has 14 residues. CDR3 coding DNA: TGTGCCAGTAGCGTAGGGGGCCCCTCCTACGAGCAGTACTTC. Translated, it gives CASSVGGPSYEQYF.

This clone was recorded a few times. The chain couples TRBV5-1 to TRBJ2-1, with a weak D call TRBD1 (6 bases). The CDR3 totals 14 residues. The V end lost 0 bases, the J end lost 3 bases, and 7 bases lay between the germline ends. The germline V gene encodes CDR1 SGHRS and CDR2 YFSETQ. The CDR3 loop reads CASSLEDSYNEQFF. For the CDR3, the DNA is TGCGCCAGCAGCTTGGAGGACAGCTACAATGAGCAGTTCTTC. Full variable domain (remainder filled in from reference TRBV5-1 and TRBJ2-1): KAGVTQTPRYLIKTRGQQVTLSCSPISGHRSVSWYQQTPGQGLQFLFEYFSETQRNKGNFPGRFSGRQFSNSRSEMNVSTLELGDSALYLCASSLEDSYNEQFFGPGTRLTVL.

The chain combines TRBV28 with TRBJ1-1; no definite D call. Germline V CDR1 and CDR2: MDHEN, SYDVKM. V was trimmed by 7 bases and J by 2 bases, leaving 14 bases between them. CDR3 length: 14 residues. The CDR3 region has the DNA TGTGCCAGCATCTACAGTGTGCATAACACTGAAGCTTTCTTT. Translating gives CASIYSVHNTEAFF.

The rearrangement joins TRBV7-2 to TRBJ2-2, with D maybe TRBD1 (6 bases). Germline CDR1 is SGHTA and CDR2 is FQGNSA. This CDR3 region has 14 residues. The germline V and J ends were trimmed by 5 bases and 1 base, with 8 bases remaining between them. The CDR3 DNA is TGTGCCAGCAGCCGGGGACAGAACACCGGGGAGCTGTTTTTT. This codes for CASSRGQNTGELFF.

This chain connects TRBV21-1 to TRBJ2-5. TRBV21-1 constitutes a pseudogene. CDR3 length: 15 residues. CDR3 nucleotides: TGTGCCAGCATCGTCTGGATGGTCTTCCAAGAGACCCAGTACTTC. This translates into CASIVWMVFQETQYF.

The genes are TRBV11-3 and TRBJ2-1, with D hard to call. V was trimmed by 10 bases and J by 0 bases, leaving 7 bases between them. Germline lookup yields CDR1 SGHNT and CDR2 YENEEA. The CDR3 has 12 residues. This CDR3 is CATSTSYNEQFF. The CDR3 DNA reads as TGTGCCACCTCTACCTCCTACAATGAGCAGTTCTTC. The variable domain in full, completed from reference TRBV11-3 and TRBJ2-1, reads EAGVVQSPRYKIIEKKQPVAFWCNPISGHNTLYWYLQNLGQGPELLIRYENEEAVDDSQLPKDRFSAERLKGVDSTLKIQPAELGDSAVYLCATSTSYNEQFFGPGTRLTVL.

The gene calls are TRBV9 and TRBJ2-3; the match to TRBD2 covers 9 bases. In germline, CDR1 is SGDLS, CDR2 YYNGEE. The CDR3 runs to 14 residues. V lost 4 bases, J lost 6 bases, and 6 bases stayed unmatched. CDR3 nucleotide sequence: TGTGCCAGCAGCCCGCTAGCGGGGCGCGATACGCAGTATTTT. Translation gives CASSPLAGRDTQYF. The whole variable domain, remainder taken from reference TRBV9 and TRBJ2-3, is DSGVTQTPKHLITATGQRVTLRCSPRSGDLSVYWYQQSLDQGLQFLIQYYNGEERAKGNILERFSAQQFPDLHSELNLSSLELGDSALYFCASSPLAGRDTQYFGPGTRLTVL.

The chain recombines TRBV9 with TRBJ2-7, with 9 nucleotides matching TRBD1. The V gene's germline CDR1 is SGDLS and CDR2 YYNGEE. This CDR3 region has 14 residues. Unmatched junction bases numbered 9, after V lost 7 bases and J lost 4 bases. As DNA, the CDR3 is TGTGCCAGCGGACAGGGACAGGGCCTTTACGAGCAGTACTTC. Translated, it gives CASGQGQGLYEQYF.

The V gene is TRBV5-6, the J gene TRBJ2-2; D possibly corresponds to TRBD1 (5 bases). Trimming left V 0 bases short and J 5 bases short, with 8 bases between. The CDR3 has 14 residues. The V gene's germline CDR1 is SGHDT and CDR2 YYEEEE. The CDR3 DNA reads TGTGCCAGCAGCTTGGCCAGGGTTACCGGGGAGCTGTTTTTT. Translation: CASSLARVTGELFF. Full variable domain (remainder filled in from reference TRBV5-6 and TRBJ2-2): DAGVTQSPTHLIKTRGQQVTLRCSPKSGHDTVSWYQQALGQGPQFIFQYYEEEERQRGNFPDRFSGHQFPNYSSELNVNALLLGDSALYLCASSLARVTGELFFGEGSRLTVL.

This sequence joins TRBV6-6 and TRBJ2-7, with 9 bases identical to TRBD1. This CDR3 has 12 residues. The germline V gene has CDR1 MNHNY and CDR2 SVGAGI (reference sequence). The J segment lost 4 bases and the V segment lost 8 bases, leaving 3 bases of the junction unmatched. The chain's CDR3 is CASEGTGYEQYF. The CDR3 DNA reads TGTGCCAGCGAAGGGACAGGGTACGAGCAGTACTTC.

The V call is TRBV6-1, the J call TRBJ2-1; 8 positions agree with TRBD2. V lost 8 bases to trimming and J lost 6 bases; unmatched junction nucleotides: 9. CDR3 size: 14 residues. Germline V gene sequence: CDR1 MNHNS, CDR2 SASEGT. CDR3 nucleotide sequence: TGTGCCAGCTCAAGAGCGGGGGAGAGCAATGAGCAGTTCTTC. Translated: CASSRAGESNEQFF.

The V call is TRBV19, the J call TRBJ2-5; 9 bases fit TRBD1. Germline CDR1 reads LNHDA; CDR2 reads SQIVND (reference sequence). This CDR3 is built from 14 residues. V trimming: 5 bases; J trimming: 4 bases; junction bases outside the gene matches: 5. CDR3 DNA sequence: TGTGCCAGTAGTCCATGGACAGGGGTAGAGACCCAGTACTTC. Amino acids: CASSPWTGVETQYF.

The chain is built from TRBV7-9 and TRBJ2-3, with D unresolved. Trimming left V 1 base short and J 0 bases short, with 8 bases between. CDR1 SEHNR and CDR2 FQNEAQ come from the germline V gene (reference sequence). The CDR3 extends over 15 amino acids. Here the CDR3 reads CASSLVRPSTDTQYF. The CDR3 DNA is TGTGCCAGCAGCTTAGTCCGGCCTAGCACAGATACGCAGTATTTT.

This chain joins TRBV2 and TRBJ2-1; D uncertain. Germline CDR1 SNHLY, CDR2 FYNNEI. The CDR3 extends over 12 amino acids. The V end was cut by 4 bases, the J end by 11 bases, with 12 bases between. The CDR3 DNA reads TGTGCCAGCAGTGTAGAGCTACCCCAGCAGTTCTTC. Translating it yields CASSVELPQQFF.

This chain links TRBV10-3 with TRBJ2-3; tentative D call: TRBD1 (6 bases). CDR1 and CDR2 from the germline V gene are ENHRY and SYGVKD. V lost 2 bases, J lost 0 bases, and 15 bases lay in between. There are 17 residues in the CDR3. CDR3 loop: CAISEVPGVFSTDTQYF. CDR3 coding DNA: TGTGCCATCAGTGAGGTTCCAGGGGTCTTCAGCACAGATACGCAGTATTTT.

The V call is TRBV7-2, the J call TRBJ1-1, with 9 bases that match TRBD1. The CDR3 spans 15 residues. CDR1 and CDR2 (germline): SGHTA, FQGNSA. V dropped 1 base and J dropped 4; count of bases not matched to a gene: 4. Here the CDR3 reads CASSLVGQGGTEAFF. DNA of the CDR3: TGTGCCAGCAGCTTAGTGGGACAGGGTGGCACTGAAGCTTTCTTT. Based on the CDR3 plus reference TRBV7-2 and TRBJ1-1, the full variable domain is GAGVSQSPSNKVTEKGKDVELRCDPISGHTALYWYRQSLGQGLEFLIYFQGNSAPDKSGLPSDRFSAERTGGSVSTLTIQRTQQEDSAVYLCASSLVGQGGTEAFFGQGTRLTVV.